The 17 T cell receptor beta chains given below trace back to one sample, sequenced in a study of CD8 T cells in Susac syndrome. RNA totalling about 0.45 to 1 ug underwent reverse transcription with random hexamers. MiXCR, run by TCRdb on the immunoSEQ multiplex PCR reads, gives a single entry per CDR3 protein. This table has approximately 49,000 distinct CDR3 sequences, roughly 94% appearing once. Sequencing was done on a sample of CD8+ T cells from PBMCs. Receptor source: a human donor with Susac syndrome.

V is TRBV7-2 and J is TRBJ2-5, with no clear D. V lost 1 base and J 3 bases, leaving 3 bases between the germline ends. The CDR3 covers 12 residues. Germline values: CDR1 SGHTA, CDR2 FQGNSA. The CDR3 loop is CASSLVKETQYF. CDR3 DNA: TGTGCCAGCAGCTTAGTAAAAGAGACCCAGTACTTC.

The gene calls are TRBV19 and TRBJ2-1; tentative D call: TRBD2 (6 bases). The CDR3 is 15 residues long. Trimming removed 3 bases at V and 5 bases at J, with 14 bases between. The germline V gene encodes CDR1 LNHDA and CDR2 SQIVND (reference sequence). Here the CDR3 reads CASSMLTSRNNEQFF. The DNA for the CDR3 is TGTGCCAGTAGTATGTTAACTAGCAGGAACAATGAGCAGTTCTTC.

V gene TRBV30 combines with J gene TRBJ2-1, with 11 bases lining up with TRBD2. CDR1 GTSNPN and CDR2 SVGIG come from the germline V gene (reference sequence). CDR3 length equals 14 residues. Losses at the gene ends were 5 bases for V and 8 bases for J; bases not matched to a gene: 8. As DNA, the CDR3 is TGTGCCTGGTTTAGCGGGGGGGCCGGGGATGAGCAGTTCTTC. This sequence encodes CAWFSGGAGDEQFF.

The V and J genes are TRBV5-3 and TRBJ1-1, with D perhaps TRBD1 (6 bases). TRBV5-3 is an ORF for which the function is uncertain. This CDR3 is built from 13 residues. V gave up 4 bases and J gave up 1 base, with 8 bases separating them. CDR3 sequence (DNA): TGTGCCAGAAGCACGGACAGGAACACTGAAGCTTTCTTT. Its translation is CARSTDRNTEAFF.

V is TRBV19 and J is TRBJ1-4, with 8 bases identical to TRBD1. Germline V lookup: CDR1 LNHDA, CDR2 SQIVND (reference sequence). Trimming removed 6 bases from V and 5 bases from J; junction bases left unmatched: 5. There are 14 residues in the CDR3. The CDR3 DNA follows: TGTGCCAGTAGGAGGGACAGGAAGAATGAAAAACTGTTTTTT. It translates to CASRRDRKNEKLFF.

This chain connects TRBV4-1 to TRBJ2-1; the match to TRBD1 covers 7 bases. V shed 0 bases and J 0 bases; nucleotides not matched to a gene: 5. The germline gives CDR1 MGHRA, CDR2 YSYEKL. The CDR3 loop spans 17 amino acids. CDR3 sequence reads: CASSQEGWTGSYNEQFF. The DNA for the CDR3 is TGCGCCAGCAGCCAAGAGGGGTGGACAGGCTCCTACAATGAGCAGTTCTTC.

The chain joins TRBV27 to TRBJ2-7; D gene unclear. V lost 5 bases, J lost 0 bases, and 14 bases lay in between. The CDR3 has 15 amino acids. Germline-derived CDR1 and CDR2 are MNHEY and SMNVEV (reference sequence). Here the CDR3 reads CASSPSQQSSYEQYF. The DNA for the CDR3 is TGTGCCAGCAGTCCCAGTCAACAGAGCTCCTACGAGCAGTACTTC.

The V gene is TRBV27, the J gene TRBJ1-1; tentatively, D is TRBD1 (6 bases). The germline V and J ends were trimmed by 5 bases and 4 bases, with 11 bases remaining between them. The CDR3 is 13 residues long. Germline loops: CDR1 MNHEY, CDR2 SMNVEV (reference sequence). The CDR3, as DNA: TGTGCCAGCAGTCGTCAAGGGGGCACTGAAGCTTTCTTT. Its translation: CASSRQGGTEAFF.

The chain carries TRBV19 and TRBJ2-5, with 8 bases lining up with TRBD2. The CDR3 is 16 amino acids. After removal of 1 base from V and 3 bases from J, the junction contained 7 bases not matched to a gene. Germline-derived CDR1 and CDR2 are LNHDA and SQIVND (reference sequence). The chain's CDR3 is CASSIVWGTSKETQYF. CDR3 DNA sequence: TGTGCCAGTAGTATAGTCTGGGGGACTAGTAAAGAGACCCAGTACTTC. The full variable domain, rest sourced from reference TRBV19 and TRBJ2-5, is DGGITQSPKYLFRKEGQNVTLSCEQNLNHDAMYWYRQDPGQGLRLIYYSQIVNDFQKGDIAEGYSVSREKKESFPLTVTSAQKNPTAFYLCASSIVWGTSKETQYFGPGTRLLVL.

The rearrangement joins TRBV5-1 to TRBJ2-2, with D possibly TRBD2 on 5 matching bases. CDR1 and CDR2 from the germline V gene are SGHRS and YFSETQ. The CDR3 is made up of 14 amino acids. Trimming removed 0 bases from V and 4 bases from J, with 7 bases in between. The DNA of the CDR3 is TGCGCCAGCAGCTTGGAAGGAGGCACCGGGGAGCTGTTTTTT. Translated, it gives CASSLEGGTGELFF.

This clonotype has only one observation. The chain joins TRBV20-1 to TRBJ2-7; TRBD2 matches 11 bases. This CDR3 has 15 amino acids. Germline V gene lookup returns CDR1 DFQATT and CDR2 SNEGSKA (reference sequence). V lost 5 bases and J lost 0; bases outside the gene matches: 6. The CDR3 region is CSAYLLAGASYEQYF. CDR3 nucleotide sequence: TGCAGTGCTTACCTACTAGCGGGAGCCTCCTACGAGCAGTACTTC.

This clonotype is labeled as medium-sized. This rearrangement joins TRBV7-8 to TRBJ1-5, with a tentative D call TRBD1 (5 bases). The CDR3 has 15 amino acids. The V and J ends lost 1 base and 3 bases respectively, with 10 bases between them. Germline CDR1 reads SGHVS; CDR2 reads FQNEAQ. CDR3: CASSLGTGTNQPQHF. The CDR3 DNA reads TGTGCCAGCAGCTTAGGCACAGGAACCAATCAGCCCCAGCATTTT.

The chain uses TRBV6-5 and TRBJ1-2, with no clear D. CDR1 and CDR2 (germline): MNHEY, SVGAGI. Trimming removed 8 bases at V and 2 bases at J, with 9 bases between. CDR3 length: 12 residues. CDR3 DNA: TGTGCCAGCCTAGACACCAACTATGGCTACACCTTC. This codes for CASLDTNYGYTF.

The rearrangement uses TRBV12-3 or TRBV12-4 and TRBJ1-3; D is perhaps TRBD1 (5 bases). The CDR3 has 14 residues. V was cut by 5 bases and J by 4 bases, with 12 bases left in between. DNA of the CDR3: TGTGCCAGCAGTCCGACAGCCATCGGAAACACCATATATTTT. Its translation: CASSPTAIGNTIYF.

This clonotype showed up just once. The V and J genes are TRBV18 and TRBJ2-5; maybe TRBD1 (6 bases). V was pared by 1 base and J by 5 bases, with 26 bases between. The CDR3 sequence is 19 residues long. CDR1 is KGHSH, CDR2 LQKENI, per germline. CDR3 sequence: CASSPRMDQGLVRFETQYF. In nucleotides, the CDR3 is TGTGCCAGCTCACCACGCATGGACCAGGGGCTAGTCCGGTTTGAGACCCAGTACTTC.

The rearrangement links TRBV12-3 or TRBV12-4 to TRBJ2-5, with D maybe TRBD2 (5 bases). The length of the CDR3 is 14 residues. V gave up 6 bases and J gave up 1 base, with 12 bases separating them. The DNA for the CDR3 is TGTGCCAGCAGACCGGACTGGGCCCAAGAGACCCAGTACTTC. Translated: CASRPDWAQETQYF.

This clonotype was counted only a few times. The CDR3 protein is CASSETGYGYTF. In DNA form, the CDR3 reads TGTGCCAGCAGTGAAACAGGCTATGGCTACACCTTC. The chain combines TRBV6-4 with TRBJ1-2, with TRBD1 as a possible D gene (5 bases). Looked up from germline, CDR1 is MRHNA and CDR2 is SNTAGT. This CDR3 comprises 12 residues. V lost 3 bases to trimming and J lost 4 bases, with 6 bases between them.